Listed here are 18 T cell receptor beta chains from one sample, sequenced in a study of vaccination and CD4 T cells after COVID-19. The treatment: roughly 11-day PBMC culture with coronavirus spike peptide pools or control peptides (ViraFEST assay). The Oncomine TCR Beta short-read assay was applied to DNA of cultured CD4+ T cells. TCRdb ran MiXCR on the PCR reads and lists one entry per CDR3 protein. The table shows approximately 10,000 distinct CDR3 sequences, with 20% to 25% occurring only once. The antigens of these receptors remain unknown. Sequencing was performed on cultured CD4+ T cells from blood. The receptors originated from a human donor with COVID-19.

There are a few counts of this clonotype. The chain uses TRBV20-1 and TRBJ2-7, with TRBD2 identical over 7 bases. V lost 4 bases, J lost 6 bases, and 15 bases stayed unmatched. Germline CDR1 reads DFQATT; CDR2 reads SNEGSKA (reference sequence). This CDR3 has 15 residues. CDR3 in amino acids: CSAIPGRGGGGEQYF. The CDR3 nucleotides are TGCAGTGCTATCCCGGGGAGGGGAGGCGGAGGCGAGCAGTACTTC.

This clonotype was seen a few times. The gene calls are TRBV10-3 and TRBJ2-7, with D perhaps being TRBD1 or TRBD2 (6 bases each). Trimming took off 4 bases at V and 3 bases at J, with 13 bases between the two ends. Germline V gene sequence: CDR1 ENHRY, CDR2 SYGVKD. CDR3 length equals 14 residues. The CDR3 bases are TGTGCCATCAGTGGGGGGGCGGATAACTACGAGCAGTACTTC. Amino acids: CAISGGADNYEQYF.

This clonotype has just a few counts. The chain couples TRBV15 to TRBJ2-5, with TRBD2 matching 10 bases. Germline-derived CDR1 and CDR2 are LNHNV and YYDKDF (reference sequence). J was trimmed by 1 base and V by 5 bases; bases with no gene match: 7. This CDR3 has 16 residues. Here the CDR3 reads CATSGLAGGRQETQYF. The CDR3 DNA follows: TGTGCCACCAGCGGGTTAGCGGGGGGACGCCAAGAGACCCAGTACTTC.

This chain connects TRBV6-1 to TRBJ2-7; 11 bases align to TRBD2. The CDR3 totals 15 residues. Trimming took 8 bases from V and 5 from J; bases not matched to a gene: 11. CDR1 and CDR2 (germline): MNHNS, SASEGT. The CDR3 reads CASRLAGKTADEQYF. The CDR3 DNA reads as TGTGCCAGCCGACTAGCGGGGAAGACAGCGGACGAGCAGTACTTC.

Relative to its sample, this clonotype is medium-sized. DNA of the CDR3: TGCAGTGCCCCAGGACAGGCCGCGGGGAATTCACCCCTCCACTTT. Its translation: CSAPGQAAGNSPLHF. The rearrangement joins TRBV20-1 to TRBJ1-6; 7 bases align to TRBD1. Germline V gene data show CDR1 as DFQATT and CDR2 as SNEGSKA (reference sequence). The CDR3 spans 15 residues. The ends lost 6 bases at V and 7 bases at J; junction bases unmatched: 12.

The chain couples TRBV5-1 to TRBJ2-3; TRBD2 might be the D (6 bases). The CDR3 extends over 15 amino acids. In germline, CDR1 is SGHRS, CDR2 YFSETQ. Trimming stripped 2 bases from V and 0 bases from J, with 10 bases between. The CDR3, as DNA: TGCGCCAGCAGCTTACGCGGGGTGAGCACAGATACGCAGTATTTT. Protein product: CASSLRGVSTDTQYF.

The chain joins TRBV4-2 to TRBJ1-1; D is possibly TRBD1 (5 bases). Per germline, CDR1 LGHNA and CDR2 YNFKEQ. V was trimmed by 3 bases and J by 9 bases, leaving 8 bases between them. This CDR3 is built from 11 residues. The DNA for the CDR3 is TGTGCCAGCAGCCACAAGGGGAAAGCTTTCTTT. Protein product: CASSHKGKAFF.

V is TRBV25-1 and J is TRBJ1-1, with D possibly being TRBD1 (6 bases). There are 13 residues in the CDR3. Germline V gene data show CDR1 as MGHDK and CDR2 as SYGVNS. Trimming took off 3 bases at V and 7 bases at J, with 12 bases between the two ends. CDR3: CASSDYRDDEAFF. Written as DNA, the CDR3 is TGTGCCAGCAGTGATTACAGGGACGATGAAGCTTTCTTT.

This chain joins TRBV3-1 and TRBJ2-3; no clear D. From germline, CDR1 is LGHDT and CDR2 YNNKEL (reference sequence). This CDR3 spans 13 amino acids. The germline V and J ends were trimmed by 3 bases and 7 bases, with 11 bases remaining between them. CDR3 in amino acids: CASSQTVMNTQYF. In nucleotides, the CDR3 is TGTGCCAGCAGCCAGACTGTTATGAATACGCAGTATTTT.

The rearrangement uses TRBV18 and TRBJ2-2, with 9 bases matching TRBD1. This CDR3 contains 15 residues. From germline, CDR1 is KGHSH and CDR2 LQKENI. Trimming removed 3 bases from V and 6 bases from J; junction bases left unmatched: 5. CDR3 nucleotides: TGTGCCAGCTCACCTGGGACAGGGATGCCCGGGGAGCTGTTTTTT. Its translation is CASSPGTGMPGELFF.

The chain is built from TRBV5-1 and TRBJ2-3; D gene ambiguous. This CDR3 contains 15 residues. CDR1 SGHRS and CDR2 YFSETQ come from the germline V gene. V gave up 0 bases and J gave up 5 bases, with 13 bases separating them. This CDR3 is CASSLGGNSGDTQYF. CDR3 coding DNA: TGCGCCAGCAGCTTGGGAGGCAACTCGGGAGATACGCAGTATTTT.

In DNA, the CDR3 is TGTGCCAGTAGTATGGGGCAGAAGAACACTGAAGCTTTCTTT. Its translation: CASSMGQKNTEAFF. The rearrangement joins TRBV19 to TRBJ1-1; possibly TRBD1 for D (5 bases). The CDR3 sequence is 14 residues long. The germline V gene encodes CDR1 LNHDA and CDR2 SQIVND (reference sequence). The ends were cut back, 3 bases at V and 1 base at J, with 9 bases in the middle.

In its sample, this clonotype was seen a few times. The chain joins TRBV6-1 to TRBJ1-5, with 8 bases identical to TRBD1. Germline CDR1 is MNHNS and CDR2 is SASEGT. CDR3 length equals 16 residues. After removal of 8 bases from V and 0 bases from J, the junction contained 9 bases not matched to a gene. The CDR3 sequence: CASSAPDRGSNQPQHF. The CDR3 DNA follows: TGTGCCAGCTCAGCGCCCGACAGGGGTAGCAATCAGCCCCAGCATTTT.

This clonotype has just a few counts. The chain couples TRBV2 to TRBJ2-7; D is unresolved. V shed 3 bases and J shed 6 bases, with 6 bases lying between them. This CDR3 has 11 amino acids. Germline values: CDR1 SNHLY, CDR2 FYNNEI. CDR3 in amino acids: CASSENPEQYF. The CDR3 bases are TGTGCCAGCAGTGAGAATCCCGAGCAGTACTTC.

Of note for this clonotype: A read error may account for a junction end that differs from germline. The chain links TRBV7-7 to TRBJ2-5; 10 nucleotides line up with TRBD2. Per the germline V gene, CDR1 is SSHAT and CDR2 is FNYEAQ (reference sequence). The length of the CDR3 is 16 residues. Here the CDR3 reads CASSFTAGGVMETQYF. The CDR3 DNA is TGTGCTAGCAGCTTCACAGCGGGGGGGGTAATGGAGACCCAGTACTTC.

This clonotype was counted between two and nine times. This rearrangement joins TRBV28 to TRBJ1-6, with a tentative D call TRBD1 (5 bases). Germline V gives CDR1 MDHEN, CDR2 SYDVKM. This CDR3 region has 12 residues. V was cut by 6 bases and J by 11 bases, with 11 bases left in between. The CDR3 protein is CASSGGQTPLHF. In nucleotides, the CDR3 is TGTGCCAGCAGCGGTGGACAAACACCCCTCCACTTT.

This clonotype was seen a handful of times. Written as DNA, the CDR3 is TGTGCCAGCACTAAGAACACTGAAGCTTTCTTT. Its protein is CASTKNTEAFF. The chain combines TRBV6-1 with TRBJ1-1, with D uncertain. With 7 bases removed from V and 1 base from J, the gap between germline ends came to 4 bases. The CDR3 is made up of 11 amino acids. Germline V gives CDR1 MNHNS, CDR2 SASEGT.

The genes are TRBV2 and TRBJ2-2; TRBD1 aligns across 7 bases. Trimming at V came to 3 bases and at J to 4 bases, leaving 2 bases not matched to a gene. The V gene's germline CDR1 is SNHLY and CDR2 FYNNEI. This CDR3 comprises 14 residues. This chain's CDR3 is CASSDSGGTGELFF. CDR3 sequence (DNA): TGTGCCAGCAGTGATTCAGGGGGCACCGGGGAGCTGTTTTTT.